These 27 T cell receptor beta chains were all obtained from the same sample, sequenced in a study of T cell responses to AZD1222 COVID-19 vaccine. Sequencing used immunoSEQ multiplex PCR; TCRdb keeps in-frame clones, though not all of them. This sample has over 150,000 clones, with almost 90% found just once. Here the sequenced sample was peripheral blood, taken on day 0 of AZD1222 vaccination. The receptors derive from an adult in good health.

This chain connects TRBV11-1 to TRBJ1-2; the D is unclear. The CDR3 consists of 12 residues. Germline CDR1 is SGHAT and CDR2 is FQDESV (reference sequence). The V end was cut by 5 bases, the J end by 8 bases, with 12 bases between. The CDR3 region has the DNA TGTGCCAGCAGCAACCTTCGGGCGGGCTACACCTTC. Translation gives CASSNLRAGYTF.

Here the CDR3 reads CAWSTGRTEAFF. For the CDR3, the DNA is TGTGCCTGGAGTACAGGGAGAACTGAAGCTTTCTTT. J is TRBJ1-1 and V is TRBV30; maybe TRBD1 (6 bases). V was trimmed by 2 bases and J by 5 bases, leaving 9 bases between them. CDR3 length: 12 residues. Germline V gene data show CDR1 as GTSNPN and CDR2 as SVGIG (reference sequence).

The CDR3 reads CASSPRTSGTDTQYF. The CDR3 bases are TGTGCCAGCAGCCCTCGGACTAGCGGCACAGATACGCAGTATTTT. The genes are TRBV9 and TRBJ2-3, with TRBD2 matching 9 bases. The CDR3 extends over 15 amino acids. Germline CDR1 is SGDLS and CDR2 is YYNGEE. The V gene end was trimmed by 4 bases and the J gene end by 1 base; junction bases not matched to a gene: 4.

The CDR3 DNA reads as TGTGCCAGCAGGAAGGGACAAGCGAACACCGGGGAGCTGTTTTTT. This gives the protein CASRKGQANTGELFF. The chain employs TRBV5-6 and TRBJ2-2; possible D gene TRBD1, 6 bases. V was pared by 5 bases and J by 0 bases, with 11 bases between. The CDR3 length is 15 residues. The V gene's germline CDR1 is SGHDT and CDR2 YYEEEE.

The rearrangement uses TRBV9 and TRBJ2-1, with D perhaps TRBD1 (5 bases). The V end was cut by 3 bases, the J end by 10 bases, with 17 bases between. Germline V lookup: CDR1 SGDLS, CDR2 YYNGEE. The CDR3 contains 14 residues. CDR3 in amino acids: CASSAGFSAREQFF. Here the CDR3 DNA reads TGTGCCAGCAGCGCAGGGTTCTCCGCTAGGGAGCAGTTCTTC.

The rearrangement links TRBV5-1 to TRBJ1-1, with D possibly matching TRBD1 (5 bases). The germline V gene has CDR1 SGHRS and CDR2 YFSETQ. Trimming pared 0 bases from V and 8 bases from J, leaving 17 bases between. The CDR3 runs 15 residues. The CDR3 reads CASSLGVLTGTEAFF. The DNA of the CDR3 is TGCGCCAGCAGCTTGGGGGTCTTGACGGGGACGGAAGCTTTCTTT.

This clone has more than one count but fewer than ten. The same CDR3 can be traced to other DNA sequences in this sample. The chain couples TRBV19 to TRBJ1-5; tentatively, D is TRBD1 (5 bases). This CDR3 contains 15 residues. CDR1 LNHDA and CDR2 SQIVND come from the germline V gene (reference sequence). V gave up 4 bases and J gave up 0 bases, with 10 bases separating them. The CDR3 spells CASSTGTVSNQPQHF. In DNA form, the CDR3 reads TGTGCCAGTAGTACGGGGACCGTTAGCAATCAGCCCCAGCATTTT.

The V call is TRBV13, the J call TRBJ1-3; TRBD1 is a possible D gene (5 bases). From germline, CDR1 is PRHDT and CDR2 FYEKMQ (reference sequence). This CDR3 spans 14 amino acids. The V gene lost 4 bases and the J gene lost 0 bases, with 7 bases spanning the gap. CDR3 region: CASSSGLSGNTIYF. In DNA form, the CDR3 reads TGTGCCAGCAGCTCGGGACTCTCTGGAAACACCATATATTTT.

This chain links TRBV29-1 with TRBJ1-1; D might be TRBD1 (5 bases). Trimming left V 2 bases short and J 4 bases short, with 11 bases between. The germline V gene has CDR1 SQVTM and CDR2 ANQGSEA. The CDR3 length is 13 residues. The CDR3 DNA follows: TGCAGCGTTGAAAAGGGTAGGGGCACTGAAGCTTTCTTT. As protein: CSVEKGRGTEAFF.

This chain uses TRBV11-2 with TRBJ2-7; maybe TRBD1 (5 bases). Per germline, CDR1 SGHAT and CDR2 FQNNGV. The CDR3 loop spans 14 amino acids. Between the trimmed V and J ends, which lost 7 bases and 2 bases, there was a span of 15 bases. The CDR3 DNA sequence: TGTGCCAGCACCCCCGCGACAGAACCCTACGAGCAGTACTTC. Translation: CASTPATEPYEQYF.

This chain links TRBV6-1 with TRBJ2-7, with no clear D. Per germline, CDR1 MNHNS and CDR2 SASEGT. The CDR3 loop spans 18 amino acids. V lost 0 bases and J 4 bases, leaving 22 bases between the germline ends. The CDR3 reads CASSEAVFRKPGSYEQYF. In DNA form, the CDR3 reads TGTGCCAGCAGTGAAGCTGTATTTCGGAAACCTGGATCGTACGAGCAGTACTTC.

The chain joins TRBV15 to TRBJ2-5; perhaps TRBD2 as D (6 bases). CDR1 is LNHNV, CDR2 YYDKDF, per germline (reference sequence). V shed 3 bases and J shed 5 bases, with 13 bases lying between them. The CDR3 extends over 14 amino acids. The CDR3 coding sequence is TGTGCCACCAGCAGGAAGGGGACTTCGGAGACCCAGTACTTC. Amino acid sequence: CATSRKGTSETQYF.

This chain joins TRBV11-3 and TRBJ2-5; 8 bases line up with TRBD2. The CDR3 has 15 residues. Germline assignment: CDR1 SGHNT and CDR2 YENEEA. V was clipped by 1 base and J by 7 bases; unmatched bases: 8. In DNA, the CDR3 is TGTGCCAGCAGCTTAGGAGGAGCGGGAGACCTGACCCAGTACTTC. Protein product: CASSLGGAGDLTQYF.

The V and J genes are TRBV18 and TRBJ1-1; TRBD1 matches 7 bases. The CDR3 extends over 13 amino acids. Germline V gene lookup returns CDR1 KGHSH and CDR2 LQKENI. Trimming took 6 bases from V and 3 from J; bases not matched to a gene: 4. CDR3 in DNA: TGTGCCAGCTCGTCCGGGACAGACACTGAAGCTTTCTTT. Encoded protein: CASSSGTDTEAFF.

The CDR3 bases are TGTGCCAGTAGTTATAGGTCAGCGGGAGCTCTCTCCTACGAGCAGTACTTC. Its translation is CASSYRSAGALSYEQYF. V gene TRBV19 combines with J gene TRBJ2-7; 8 bases align to TRBD2. CDR1 and CDR2 (germline): LNHDA, SQIVND (reference sequence). The V gene end was trimmed by 5 bases and the J gene end by 0 bases; junction bases not matched to a gene: 12. The CDR3 is 17 residues long.

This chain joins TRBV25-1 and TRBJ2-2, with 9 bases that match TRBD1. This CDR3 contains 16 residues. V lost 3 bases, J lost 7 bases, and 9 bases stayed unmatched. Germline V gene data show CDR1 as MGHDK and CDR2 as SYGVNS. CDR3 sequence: CASSDPRDRVSGELFF. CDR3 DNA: TGTGCCAGCAGTGATCCCCGGGACAGGGTTAGCGGGGAGCTGTTTTTT.

As DNA, the CDR3 is TGTGCCAGCAGACCAGGGACAGCTTACAATCAGCCCCAGCATTTT. Amino acids: CASRPGTAYNQPQHF. V is TRBV28 and J is TRBJ1-5, with TRBD1 matching over 7 bases. After removal of 6 bases from V and 3 bases from J, the junction contained 8 bases not matched to a gene. This CDR3 comprises 15 residues. Germline loops: CDR1 MDHEN, CDR2 SYDVKM.

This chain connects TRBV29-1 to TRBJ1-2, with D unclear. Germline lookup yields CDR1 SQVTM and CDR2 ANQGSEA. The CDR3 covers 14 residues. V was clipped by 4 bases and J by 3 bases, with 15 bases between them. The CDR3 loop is CSVARAGADYGYTF. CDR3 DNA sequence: TGCAGCGTTGCCCGGGCCGGTGCTGACTATGGCTACACCTTC.

The CDR3 region has the DNA TGTGCCAGCAGCGCCCAGTACAATGAGCAGTTCTTC. It codes for CASSAQYNEQFF. The chain is built from TRBV13 and TRBJ2-1; D remains ambiguous. Germline V gene sequence: CDR1 PRHDT, CDR2 FYEKMQ (reference sequence). The V end was cut by 5 bases, the J end by 4 bases, with 6 bases between. The CDR3 is made up of 12 amino acids.

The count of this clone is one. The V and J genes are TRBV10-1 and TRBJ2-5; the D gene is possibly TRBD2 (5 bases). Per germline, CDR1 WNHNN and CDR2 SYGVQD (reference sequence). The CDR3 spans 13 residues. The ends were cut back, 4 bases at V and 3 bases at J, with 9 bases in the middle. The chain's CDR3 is CASSAGSKETQYF. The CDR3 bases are TGCGCCAGCAGTGCTGGGAGTAAAGAGACCCAGTACTTC.

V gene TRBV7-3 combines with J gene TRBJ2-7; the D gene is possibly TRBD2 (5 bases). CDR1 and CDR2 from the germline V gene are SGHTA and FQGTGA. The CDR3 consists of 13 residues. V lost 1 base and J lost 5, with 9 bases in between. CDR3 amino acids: CASSLITGDEQYF. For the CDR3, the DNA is TGTGCCAGCAGCTTAATTACCGGGGACGAGCAGTACTTC. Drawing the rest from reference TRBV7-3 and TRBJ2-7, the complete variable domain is GAGVSQTPSNKVTEKGKYVELRCDPISGHTALYWYRQSLGQGPEFLIYFQGTGAADDSGLPNDRFFAVRPEGSVSTLKIQRTERGDSAVYLCASSLITGDEQYFGPGTRLTVT.

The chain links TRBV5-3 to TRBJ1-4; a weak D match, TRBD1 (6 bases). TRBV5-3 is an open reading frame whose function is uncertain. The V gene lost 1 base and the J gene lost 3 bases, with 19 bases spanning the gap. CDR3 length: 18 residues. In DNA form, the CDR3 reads TGTGCCAGAAGCTTGATATGCCGTGACAGGCAGGCTAATGAAAAACTGTTTTTT. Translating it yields CARSLICRDRQANEKLFF.

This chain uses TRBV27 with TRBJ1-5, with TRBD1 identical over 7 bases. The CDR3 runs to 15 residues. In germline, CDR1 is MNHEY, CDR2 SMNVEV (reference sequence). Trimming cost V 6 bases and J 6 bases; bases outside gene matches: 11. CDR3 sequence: CASSPQRGGGQPQHF. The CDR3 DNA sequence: TGTGCCAGCAGCCCCCAAAGAGGGGGCGGTCAGCCCCAGCATTTT.

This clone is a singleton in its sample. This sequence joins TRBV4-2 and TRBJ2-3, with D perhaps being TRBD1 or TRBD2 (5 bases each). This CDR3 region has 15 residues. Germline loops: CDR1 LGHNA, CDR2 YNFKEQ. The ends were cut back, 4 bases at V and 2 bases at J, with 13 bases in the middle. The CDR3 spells CASSLVPGATDTQYF. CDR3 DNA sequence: TGTGCCAGCAGCCTAGTTCCCGGGGCCACAGATACGCAGTATTTT.

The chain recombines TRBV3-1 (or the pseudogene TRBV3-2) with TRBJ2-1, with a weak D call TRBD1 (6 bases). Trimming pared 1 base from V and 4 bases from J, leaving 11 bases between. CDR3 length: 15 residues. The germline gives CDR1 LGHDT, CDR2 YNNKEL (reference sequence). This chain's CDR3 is CASSQAGEYYNEQFF. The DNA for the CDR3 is TGTGCCAGCAGCCAAGCAGGGGAATATTACAATGAGCAGTTCTTC.

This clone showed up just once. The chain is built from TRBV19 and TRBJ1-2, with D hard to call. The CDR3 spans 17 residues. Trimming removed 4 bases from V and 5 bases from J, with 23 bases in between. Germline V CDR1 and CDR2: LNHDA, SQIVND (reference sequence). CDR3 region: CASSTRRGGPSSYGYTF. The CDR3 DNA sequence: TGTGCCAGTAGTACCCGACGGGGAGGGCCCTCCTCTTATGGCTACACCTTC.

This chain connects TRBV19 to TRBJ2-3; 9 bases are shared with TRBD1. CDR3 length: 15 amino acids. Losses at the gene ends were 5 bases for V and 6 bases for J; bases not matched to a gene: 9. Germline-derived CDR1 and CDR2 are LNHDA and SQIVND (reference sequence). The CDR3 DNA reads TGTGCCAGTAGTTTACAGGGGGCGCGGCGGGATACGCAGTATTTT. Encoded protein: CASSLQGARRDTQYF.